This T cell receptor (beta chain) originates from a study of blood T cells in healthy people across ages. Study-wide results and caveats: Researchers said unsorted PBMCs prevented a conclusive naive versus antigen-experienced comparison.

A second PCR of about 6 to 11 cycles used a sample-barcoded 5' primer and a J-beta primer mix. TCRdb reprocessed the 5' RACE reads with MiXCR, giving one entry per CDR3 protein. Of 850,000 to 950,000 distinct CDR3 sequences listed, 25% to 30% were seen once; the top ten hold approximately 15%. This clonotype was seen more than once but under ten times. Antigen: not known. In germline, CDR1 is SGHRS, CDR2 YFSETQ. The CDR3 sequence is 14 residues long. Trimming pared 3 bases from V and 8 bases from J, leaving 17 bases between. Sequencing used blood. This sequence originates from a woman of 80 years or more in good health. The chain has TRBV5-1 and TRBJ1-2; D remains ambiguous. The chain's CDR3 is CASSSQWAFDGYTF. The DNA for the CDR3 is TGCGCCAGCAGCTCCCAATGGGCGTTCGACGGCTACACCTTC.